This T cell receptor beta chain is drawn from a study of a mutant IDH1 vaccine in newly diagnosed glioma. Study as a whole: Former treatment meant radiotherapy, temozolomide, or both; the majority had gotten both.

Time point here: baseline, week 1 (first vaccination visit). Noted treatment: pre-vaccination baseline after standard-of-care therapy. Trimming removed 5 bases from V and 0 bases from J, with 13 bases in between. The CDR3 runs 15 residues. CDR1 and CDR2 from the germline V gene are SGHVS and FQNEAQ. The repertoire was sequenced with immunoSEQ multiplex PCR; TCRdb's copy has only in-frame clones and lacks some. The data contain around 56,000 clones, approximately 91% of them seen just once; the ten biggest clones take up approximately 2.4%. This clone was detected only a few times. The sequencing used PBMCs, collected from a glioma patient treated with radiotherapy, temozolomide or both. This sequence originates from a man aged 45-65 years with glioma. The chain employs TRBV7-8 and TRBJ1-1; weak D call: TRBD1 (5 bases). The CDR3 DNA reads as TGTGCCAGCAGCCCGCGGGGGGGGTTGAACACTGAAGCTTTCTTT. This sequence encodes CASSPRGGLNTEAFF. Full variable domain (remainder filled in from reference TRBV7-8 and TRBJ1-1): GAGVSQSPRYKVAKRGQDVALRCDPISGHVSLFWYQQALGQGPEFLTYFQNEAQLDKSGLPSDRFFAERPEGSVSTLKIQRTQQEDSAVYLCASSPRGGLNTEAFFGQGTRLTVV.